This T cell receptor beta chain derives from a study of blood T cell repertoires in COVID-19. Study overall: Italy, Spain and the United States were the sources of the convalescent and acute COVID-19 samples. The analysed material was cDNA or gDNA that came from T cells, B-cell-depleted T cells, or PBMCs.

This CDR3 comprises 16 residues. Germline values: CDR1 SEHNR, CDR2 FQNEAQ (reference sequence). The junction had 5 bases not matched to a gene; V was cut back by 1 base and J by 0 bases. Source study methods: It was from reference gene primer amplification that nucleated cell counts were estimated. The protocol was immunoSEQ multiplex PCR, while the TCRdb copy is restricted to in-frame clones and leaves out a portion. V, J and clone size derive from that table, while D and trimming were established from the DNA sequence. Among 80,000 or so clones, 80% to 90% were seen once, and the ten largest hold 15% to 20%.

The chain uses TRBV7-9 and TRBJ1-2; 7 bases align to TRBD1. Sequenced sample: peripheral blood. This TCR was recovered from a human donor in a cohort sampled during active COVID-19. Here the CDR3 DNA reads TGTGCCAGCAGCTTAGGGGGGACAGCTGCTAACTATGGCTACACCTTC. Translation gives CASSLGGTAANYGYTF.